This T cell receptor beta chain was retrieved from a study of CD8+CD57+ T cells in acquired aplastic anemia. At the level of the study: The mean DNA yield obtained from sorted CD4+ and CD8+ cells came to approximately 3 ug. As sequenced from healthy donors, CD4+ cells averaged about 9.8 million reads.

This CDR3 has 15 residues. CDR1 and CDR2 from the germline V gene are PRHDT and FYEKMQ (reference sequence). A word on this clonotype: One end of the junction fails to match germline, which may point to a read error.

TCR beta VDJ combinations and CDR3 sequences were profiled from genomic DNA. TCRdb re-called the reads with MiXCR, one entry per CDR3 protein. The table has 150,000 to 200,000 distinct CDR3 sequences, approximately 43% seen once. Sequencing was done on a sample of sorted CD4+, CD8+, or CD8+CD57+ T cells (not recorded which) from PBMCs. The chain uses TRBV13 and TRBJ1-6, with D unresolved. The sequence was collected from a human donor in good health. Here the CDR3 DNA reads TGTGCCAGCAGCTTAAGCGACATGTCTAATTCACCCCCCCACTTT. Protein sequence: CASSLSDMSNSPPHF.